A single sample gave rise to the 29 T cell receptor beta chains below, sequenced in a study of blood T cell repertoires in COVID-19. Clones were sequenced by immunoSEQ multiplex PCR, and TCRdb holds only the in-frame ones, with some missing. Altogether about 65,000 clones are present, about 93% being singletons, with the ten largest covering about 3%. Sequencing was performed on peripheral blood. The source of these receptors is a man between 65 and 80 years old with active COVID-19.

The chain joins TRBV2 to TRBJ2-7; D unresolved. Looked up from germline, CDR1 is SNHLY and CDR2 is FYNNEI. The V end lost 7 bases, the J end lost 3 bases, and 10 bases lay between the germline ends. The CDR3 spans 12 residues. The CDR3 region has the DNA TGTGCCAGCAACCCACTCTACTACGAGCAGTACTTC. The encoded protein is CASNPLYYEQYF.

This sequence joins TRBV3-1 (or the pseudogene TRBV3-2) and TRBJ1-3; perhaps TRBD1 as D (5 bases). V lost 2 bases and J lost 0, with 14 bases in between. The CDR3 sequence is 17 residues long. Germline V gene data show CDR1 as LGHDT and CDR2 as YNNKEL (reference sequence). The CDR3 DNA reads TGTGCCAGCAGCCAACCTCTGGGGGGTAGCTCTGGAAACACCATATATTTT. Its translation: CASSQPLGGSSGNTIYF.

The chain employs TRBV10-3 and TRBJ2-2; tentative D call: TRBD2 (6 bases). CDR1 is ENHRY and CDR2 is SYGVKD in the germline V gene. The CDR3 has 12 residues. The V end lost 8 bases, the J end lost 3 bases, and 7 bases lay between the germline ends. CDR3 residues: CAIRGYTGELFF. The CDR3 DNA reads TGTGCCATCCGGGGGTACACCGGGGAGCTGTTTTTT.

In DNA form, the CDR3 reads TGTGCCAGCACCTACCGAGGGGGTCAGGGGCCGTCGAACTATGGCTACACCTTC. Translation gives CASTYRGGQGPSNYGYTF. The chain links TRBV2 to TRBJ1-2, with D perhaps TRBD1 (6 bases). CDR3 size: 18 residues. Trimming took 7 bases from V and 2 from J, leaving 26 bases between them. The germline V gene has CDR1 SNHLY and CDR2 FYNNEI.

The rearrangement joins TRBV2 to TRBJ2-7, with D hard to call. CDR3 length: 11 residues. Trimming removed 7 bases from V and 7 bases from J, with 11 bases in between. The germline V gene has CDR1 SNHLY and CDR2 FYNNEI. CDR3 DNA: TGTGCCAGCACATTTCGGTGGGAGCAGTACTTC. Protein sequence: CASTFRWEQYF.

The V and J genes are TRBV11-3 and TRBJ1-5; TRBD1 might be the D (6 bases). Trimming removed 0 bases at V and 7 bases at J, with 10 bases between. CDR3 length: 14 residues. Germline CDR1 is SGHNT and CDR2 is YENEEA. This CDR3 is CASSLEGAGQPQHF. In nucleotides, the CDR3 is TGTGCCAGCAGCTTAGAGGGGGCTGGGCAGCCCCAGCATTTT.

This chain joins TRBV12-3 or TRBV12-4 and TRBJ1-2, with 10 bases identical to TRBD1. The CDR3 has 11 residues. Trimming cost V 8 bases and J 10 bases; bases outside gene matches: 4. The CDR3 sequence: CASRDRGPYTF. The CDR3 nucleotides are TGTGCCAGCCGGGACAGGGGTCCCTACACCTTC.

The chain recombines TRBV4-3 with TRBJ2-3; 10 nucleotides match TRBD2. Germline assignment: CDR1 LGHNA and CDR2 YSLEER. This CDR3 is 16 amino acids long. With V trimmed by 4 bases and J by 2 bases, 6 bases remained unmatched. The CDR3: CASSRLAGGVTDTQYF. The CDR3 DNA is TGCGCCAGCAGCCGATTAGCGGGGGGAGTCACAGATACGCAGTATTTT.

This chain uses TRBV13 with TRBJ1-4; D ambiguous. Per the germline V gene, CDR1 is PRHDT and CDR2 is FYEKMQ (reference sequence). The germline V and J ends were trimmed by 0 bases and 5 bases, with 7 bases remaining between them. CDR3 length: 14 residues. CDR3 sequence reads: CASSLGRANEKLFF. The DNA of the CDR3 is TGTGCCAGCAGCTTAGGGCGGGCCAATGAAAAACTGTTTTTT.

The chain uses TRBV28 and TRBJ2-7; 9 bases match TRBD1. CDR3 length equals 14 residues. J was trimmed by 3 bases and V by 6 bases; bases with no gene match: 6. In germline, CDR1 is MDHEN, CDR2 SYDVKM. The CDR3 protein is CASRGYRGLYEQYV. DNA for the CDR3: TGTGCCAGCAGAGGATACAGGGGGCTCTACGAGCAGTACGTC.

As DNA, the CDR3 is TGCGCCAGCAGCCGGAGCCCGGGAAGCTCCTACGAGCAGTACTTC. Protein: CASSRSPGSSYEQYF. This chain joins TRBV5-1 and TRBJ2-7, with a possible D match to TRBD2 (5 bases). The germline V gene has CDR1 SGHRS and CDR2 YFSETQ. This CDR3 region has 15 residues. The V and J ends lost 4 bases and 0 bases respectively, with 14 bases between them.

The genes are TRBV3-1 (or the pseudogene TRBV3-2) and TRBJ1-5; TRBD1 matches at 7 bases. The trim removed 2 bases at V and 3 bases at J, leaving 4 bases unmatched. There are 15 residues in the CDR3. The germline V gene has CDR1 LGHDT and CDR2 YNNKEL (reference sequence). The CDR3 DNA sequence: TGTGCCAGCAGCCAACAGACAGGGACCAATCAGCCCCAGCATTTT. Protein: CASSQQTGTNQPQHF.

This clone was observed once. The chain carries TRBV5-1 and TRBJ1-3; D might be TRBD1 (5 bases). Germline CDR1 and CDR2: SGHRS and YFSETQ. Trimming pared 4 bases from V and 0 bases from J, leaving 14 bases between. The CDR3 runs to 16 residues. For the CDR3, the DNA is TGCGCCAGCAGCCCCTACCCGACAGTCTCTGGAAACACCATATATTTT. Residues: CASSPYPTVSGNTIYF.

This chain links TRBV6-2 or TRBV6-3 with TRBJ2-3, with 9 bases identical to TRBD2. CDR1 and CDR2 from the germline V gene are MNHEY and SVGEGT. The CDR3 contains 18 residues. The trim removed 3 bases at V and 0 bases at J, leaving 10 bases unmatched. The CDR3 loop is CASSYRVTSGFSTDTQYF. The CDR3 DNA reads TGTGCCAGCAGTTATAGAGTCACTAGCGGGTTTAGCACAGATACGCAGTATTTT.

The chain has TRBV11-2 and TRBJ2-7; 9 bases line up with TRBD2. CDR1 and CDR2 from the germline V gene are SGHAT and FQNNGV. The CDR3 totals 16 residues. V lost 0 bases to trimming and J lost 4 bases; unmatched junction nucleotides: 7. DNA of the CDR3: TGTGCCAGCAGCTTAGATTGGGCTAGCGGGGCGTACGAGCAGTACGTC. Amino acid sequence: CASSLDWASGAYEQYV.

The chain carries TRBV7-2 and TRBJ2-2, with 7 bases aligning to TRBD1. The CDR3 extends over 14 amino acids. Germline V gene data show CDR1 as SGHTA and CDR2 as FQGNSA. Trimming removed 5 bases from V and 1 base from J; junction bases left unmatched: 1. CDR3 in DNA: TGTGCCAGCAGCCGGGACAGGAACACCGGGGAGCTGTTTTTT. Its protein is CASSRDRNTGELFF.

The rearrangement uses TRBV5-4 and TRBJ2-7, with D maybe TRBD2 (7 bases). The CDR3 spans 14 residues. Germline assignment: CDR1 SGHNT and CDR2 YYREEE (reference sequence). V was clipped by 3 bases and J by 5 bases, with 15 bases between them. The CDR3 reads CASSSSGGNDEQYF. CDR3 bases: TGTGCCAGCAGCTCATCGGGGGGCAATGACGAGCAGTACTTC.

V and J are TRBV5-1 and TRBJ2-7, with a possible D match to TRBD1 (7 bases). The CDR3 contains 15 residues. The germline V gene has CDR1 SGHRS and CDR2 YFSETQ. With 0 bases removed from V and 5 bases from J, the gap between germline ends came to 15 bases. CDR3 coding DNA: TGCGCCAGCAGCTTGGACAGGGGAGGTATGGACGAGCAGTACTTC. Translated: CASSLDRGGMDEQYF.

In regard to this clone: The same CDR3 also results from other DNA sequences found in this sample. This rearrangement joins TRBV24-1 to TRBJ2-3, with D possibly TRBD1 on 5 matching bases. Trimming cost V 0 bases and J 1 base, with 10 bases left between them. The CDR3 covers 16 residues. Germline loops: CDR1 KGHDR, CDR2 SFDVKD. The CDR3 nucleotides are TGTGCCACCAGTGATTTGGGGGCAGGACGCACAGATACGCAGTATTTT. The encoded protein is CATSDLGAGRTDTQYF.

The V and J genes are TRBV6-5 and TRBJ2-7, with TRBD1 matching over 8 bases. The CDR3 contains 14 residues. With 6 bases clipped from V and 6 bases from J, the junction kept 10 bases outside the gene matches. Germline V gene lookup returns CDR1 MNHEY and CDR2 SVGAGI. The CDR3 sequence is CASSPGQVAAEQYV. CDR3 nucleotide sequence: TGTGCCAGCAGCCCGGGACAGGTTGCGGCCGAGCAGTACGTC.

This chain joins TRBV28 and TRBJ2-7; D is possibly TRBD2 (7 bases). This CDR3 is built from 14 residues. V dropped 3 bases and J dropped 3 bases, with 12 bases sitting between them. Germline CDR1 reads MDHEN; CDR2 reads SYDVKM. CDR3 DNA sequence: TGTGCCAGCAGTTTGTCCGGGGGGCTCTACGAGCAGTACGTC. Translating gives CASSLSGGLYEQYV.

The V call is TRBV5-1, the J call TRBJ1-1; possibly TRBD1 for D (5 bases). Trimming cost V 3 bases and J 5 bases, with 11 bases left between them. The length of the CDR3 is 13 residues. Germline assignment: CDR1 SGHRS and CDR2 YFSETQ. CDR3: CASSSLAGTEAFF. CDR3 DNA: TGCGCCAGCAGCTCGCTGGCAGGGACTGAAGCTTTCTTT. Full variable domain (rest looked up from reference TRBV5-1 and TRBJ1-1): KAGVTQTPRYLIKTRGQQVTLSCSPISGHRSVSWYQQTPGQGLQFLFEYFSETQRNKGNFPGRFSGRQFSNSRSEMNVSTLELGDSALYLCASSSLAGTEAFFGQGTRLTVV.

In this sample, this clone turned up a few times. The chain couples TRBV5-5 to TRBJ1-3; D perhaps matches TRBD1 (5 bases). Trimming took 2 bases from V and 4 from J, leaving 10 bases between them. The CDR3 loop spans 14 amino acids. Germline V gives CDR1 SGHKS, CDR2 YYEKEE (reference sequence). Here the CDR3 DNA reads TGTGCCAGCAGCTTTGATAGGGGAGGAAACACCATATATTTT. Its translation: CASSFDRGGNTIYF.

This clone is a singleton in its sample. Here the CDR3 DNA reads TGTGCCAGCAGTGAATCTCAGGGGGTCGGCAATCAGCCCCAGCATTTT. Its translation: CASSESQGVGNQPQHF. The chain employs TRBV25-1 and TRBJ1-5, with 7 bases matching TRBD1. The CDR3 spans 16 residues. The V and J ends lost 1 base and 2 bases, in that order; junction bases with no gene match: 5. Germline-derived CDR1 and CDR2 are MGHDK and SYGVNS.

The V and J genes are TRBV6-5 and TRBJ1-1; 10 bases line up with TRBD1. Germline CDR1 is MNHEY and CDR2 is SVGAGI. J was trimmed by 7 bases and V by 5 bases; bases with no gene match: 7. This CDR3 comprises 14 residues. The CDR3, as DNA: TGTGCCAGCAGTCAACCGACAGGGGGCGGTGAAGCTTTCTTT. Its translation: CASSQPTGGGEAFF.

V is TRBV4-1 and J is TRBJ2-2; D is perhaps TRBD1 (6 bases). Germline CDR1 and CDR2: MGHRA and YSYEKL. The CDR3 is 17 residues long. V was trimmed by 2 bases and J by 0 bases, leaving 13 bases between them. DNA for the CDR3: TGCGCCAGCAGCCAAAGGGGGACACAAGCGAACACCGGGGAGCTGTTTTTT. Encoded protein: CASSQRGTQANTGELFF.

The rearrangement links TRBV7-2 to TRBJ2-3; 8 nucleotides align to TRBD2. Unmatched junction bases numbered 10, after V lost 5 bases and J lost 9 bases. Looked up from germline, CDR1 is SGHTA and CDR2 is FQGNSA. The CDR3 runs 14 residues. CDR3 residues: CASSPPGGVRTQYF. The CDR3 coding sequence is TGTGCCAGCAGCCCACCCGGGGGGGTGAGGACGCAGTATTTT.

The CDR3 loop is CASSQLAGELFF. The CDR3 nucleotides are TGTGCCAGCAGCCAACTAGCTGGGGAGCTGTTTTTT. This chain connects TRBV6-5 to TRBJ2-2, with a tentative D call TRBD2 (6 bases). This CDR3 has 12 amino acids. Per the germline V gene, CDR1 is MNHEY and CDR2 is SVGAGI. Trimming cost V 6 bases and J 8 bases, with 10 bases left between them.

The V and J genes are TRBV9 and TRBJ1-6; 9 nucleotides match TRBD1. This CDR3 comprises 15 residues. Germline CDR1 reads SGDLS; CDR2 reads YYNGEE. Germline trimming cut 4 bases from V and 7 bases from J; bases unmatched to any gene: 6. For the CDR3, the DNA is TGTGCCAGCAGCCCGTCGGGACAGGGCAATTCACCCCTCCACTTT. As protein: CASSPSGQGNSPLHF.